This T cell receptor beta chain comes out of a study of tissue T cells after allogeneic stem cell transplantation. On the study more broadly: Smaller viable blood or marrow samples skipped sorting for direct DNA extraction.

This clone has only one observation. Its matching antigen is unknown. Findings and limits, study-wide: Across patients, clones rarely overlapped, yet motif clusters were shared tissue-specifically.

V was shortened by 1 base and J by 7 bases, with 10 bases between the two germline ends. The CDR3 contains 13 residues. Looked up from germline, CDR1 is WNHNN and CDR2 is SYGVQD (reference sequence). Method: immunoSEQ multiplex PCR; TCRdb's copy keeps in-frame clones and lacks some. Of fewer than 30,000 clones detected, roughly 87% appear once; the ten largest clones hold less than 4.5%. The chain joins TRBV10-1 to TRBJ1-2, with no clear D. The origin of this receptor is a woman aged 18-49 years who later had graft-versus-host disease after an allogeneic stem cell transplant. Sequences were derived from blood, sampled before transplantation. CDR3 residues: CASSEFRNRGYTF. The CDR3 DNA is TGCGCCAGCAGTGAGTTTCGGAACCGTGGCTACACCTTC.